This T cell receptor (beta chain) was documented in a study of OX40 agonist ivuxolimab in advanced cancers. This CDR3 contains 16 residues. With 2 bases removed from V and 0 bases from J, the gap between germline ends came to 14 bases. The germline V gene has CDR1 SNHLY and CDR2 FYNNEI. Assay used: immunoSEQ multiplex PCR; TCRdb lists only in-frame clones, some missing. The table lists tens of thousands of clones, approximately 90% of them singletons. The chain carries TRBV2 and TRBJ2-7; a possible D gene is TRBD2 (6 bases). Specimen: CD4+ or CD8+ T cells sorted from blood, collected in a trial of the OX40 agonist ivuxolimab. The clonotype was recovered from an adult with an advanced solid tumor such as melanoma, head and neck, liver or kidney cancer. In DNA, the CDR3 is TGTGCCAGCAGTGAATGGGCGGGGTTGAGCTCCTACGAGCAGTACTTC. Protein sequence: CASSEWAGLSSYEQYF.